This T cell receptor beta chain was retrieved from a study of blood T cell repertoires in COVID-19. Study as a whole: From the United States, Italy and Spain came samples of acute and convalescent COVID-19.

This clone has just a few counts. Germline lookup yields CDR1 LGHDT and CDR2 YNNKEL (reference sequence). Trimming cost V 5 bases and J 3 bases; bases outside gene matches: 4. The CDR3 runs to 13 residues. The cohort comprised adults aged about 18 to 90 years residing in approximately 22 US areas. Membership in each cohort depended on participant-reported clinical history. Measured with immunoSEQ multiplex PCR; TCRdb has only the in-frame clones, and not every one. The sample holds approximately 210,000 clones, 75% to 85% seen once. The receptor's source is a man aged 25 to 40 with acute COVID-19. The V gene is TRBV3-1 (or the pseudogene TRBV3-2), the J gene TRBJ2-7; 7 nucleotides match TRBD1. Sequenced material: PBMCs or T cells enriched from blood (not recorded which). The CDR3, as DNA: TGTGCCAGCAGCGGAAGGGACAGCTACGAGCAGTACTTC. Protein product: CASSGRDSYEQYF.